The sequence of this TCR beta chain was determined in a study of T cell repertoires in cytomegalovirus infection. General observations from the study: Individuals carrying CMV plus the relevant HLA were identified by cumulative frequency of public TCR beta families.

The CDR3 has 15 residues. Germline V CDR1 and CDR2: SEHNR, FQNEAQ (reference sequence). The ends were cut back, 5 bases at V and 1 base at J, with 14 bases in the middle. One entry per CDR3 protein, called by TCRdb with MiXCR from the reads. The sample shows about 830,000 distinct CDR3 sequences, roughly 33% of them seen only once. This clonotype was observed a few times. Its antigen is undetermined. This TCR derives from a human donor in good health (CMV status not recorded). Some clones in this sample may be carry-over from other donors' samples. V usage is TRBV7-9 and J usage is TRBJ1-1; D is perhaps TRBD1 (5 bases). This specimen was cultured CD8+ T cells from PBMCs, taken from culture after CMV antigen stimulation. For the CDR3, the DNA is TGTGCCAGCAGCAAACCAGGGTGGGCGAACACTGAAGCTTTCTTT. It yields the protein CASSKPGWANTEAFF.